Detailed here is one T cell receptor beta chain. The antigen it binds to is not known. Base qualities are not recorded, but no much larger clone differs from it by a single base. Trimming leaves V shorter by 7 bases and J shorter by 1 base, with the junction holding 4 bases beyond the gene matches. Looking up the germline V gene yields CDR1 MDHEN and CDR2 SYDVKM. The cysteine opens and the phenylalanine closes a CDR3 of 14 amino acids. The read is trimmed to its CDR3 DNA, 42 bases read in frame from base 1. The data were obtained in a study of cytomegalovirus exposure and HLA in healthy donors (dated by TCRdb to about 2017). Some background on the complete study: In an earlier analysis of 587 of the donors, roughly 300 Gb of sequence data and roughly 100 million unique TCR beta sequences from roughly 180 million T cells were reported. An earlier analysis of 500 to 650 of the donors applied high-throughput TCR beta sequencing to assess whether each TCR beta V gene segment acted as functional or pseudogenic. Of the approximately 370 genotyped donors, 81% were placed in the genetic ancestry cluster associated with self-reported Caucasian donors. Several DR-DQ haplotypes were treated as single units for association and clustering because of strong linkage in the cohort. Typing coverage varied by locus: about 620-640 donors for A, B, C, DRB1 and DQB1; more than 500 for DQA1; around 610 for DPA1; more than 450 for DPB1. High-throughput TCR immunosequencing, statistical association of individual TCRs with disease status, and machine learning were combined to predict cytomegalovirus infection status. The later analysis used no new phenotypic data to find candidate immune exposures, relying instead on TCR beta sequences and their occurrence across donors. Among a few hundred genotyped donors of the cohort, an average of around 240,000 unique TCR beta nucleotide sequences were sequenced per donor, around 20% of them non-productive. Both class I and class II loci were covered by HLA typing, at four-digit resolution. Donor age, sex, ethnicity and CMV serostatus were compiled alongside the repertoire data. The study was designed to test whether signatures of past pathogen exposure could be identified by cataloging public T cell receptors. Every repertoire in the discovery cohort had been generated on one and the same sequencing platform. A later analysis re-analyzed previously published TCR beta repertoires from 500 to 700 donors and added high-resolution HLA genotyping to study TCR occurrence patterns. Using immunosequencing, the study profiled T cell repertoires from about 650 subjects and related those repertoires to cytomegalovirus serostatus. Genome-wide SNP genotypes for about 65% of the 666 donors were used in a later genetic analysis, which treated that subset as a discovery cohort. Along with the roughly 700-subject first cohort, a separate validation cohort of about 110 different subjects was used. Approximately 300 gigabases of sequencing data and around 80 million unique TCR sequences made up an early release that covered several hundred HLA-typed donors. Results the study describes overall, beyond this receptor: The earlier analysis of about 600 of the donors excluded approximately 15 rarely observed V segments, including chromosome 9 orphons, because counts were too low. Linkage disequilibrium might explain the correlated functional status among segregating V segments, but an unknown experimental factor could not be excluded. Immune exposure information for the cohort was limited to CMV serostatus. A later genetic analysis associated a missense DCLRE1C variant with V-gene and J-gene trimming of TCR beta chains, and an independent cohort replicated the association. An earlier analysis of approximately 540 of the donors showed that most TCR beta V segments appeared in productive rearrangements either about 87% or about 30% of the time, which broadly matched IMGT annotations. Cytomegalovirus status was reported to be diagnosed by the classifier with high specificity and sensitivity in both the original and validation cohorts. In the study, 150 to 200 TCR beta chains were listed as associated with cytomegalovirus. In a later analysis, several top co-occurrence clusters were reported to appear linked to parvovirus B19, influenza, CMV and Epstein-Barr virus. According to a later analysis, most CMV-associated TCR beta chains appeared to be HLA-restricted, and the HLA associations seemed to be driven largely by CMV exposure. A cluster of highly shared sequence variants was judged likely to represent a technical artifact of the sequencing pipeline. Some IMGT-functional V segments, including TRBV6-2 and TRBV6-3, could not be distinguished by the 87-base-pair reads and were therefore excluded. Sequencing depth was assumed to be roughly uniform across donors in the presence/absence analyses, though that assumption may not hold. A few of the identified cytomegalovirus-associated TCR beta chains were confirmed in vitro to be specific for cytomegalovirus antigens. A further reported finding was that TCR beta sequences accurately predicted the HLA-A and HLA-B alleles for most subjects in the first cohort. At a false discovery rate of 0.05, a later analysis linked about 17,000 TCR beta sequences to specific HLA alleles. A later analysis found that HLA-associated TCR beta chains were more clonally expanded and had lower generation probabilities than equally common non-associated chains. Assigning TCR associations to individual alleles was difficult when HLA alleles, especially DR and DQ, strongly co-occurred. Only TCR beta chains were sequenced in this cohort, and the absence of alpha or paired-chain data limited detectable features. Because some donors lacked HLA typing at each locus, the association tests relied only on the typed subset. A later genetic analysis reported fewer N-insertions in productive TCRs among donors in an Asian-associated ancestry cluster than the approximately 700-donor mean. Most TCR sequences were observed very rarely across donors, whereas some public TCRs were present in many individuals. The authors suggested that the approach could potentially be extended to other disease states and immunological phenotypes. In a later analysis, the rate of TCR association differed among HLA loci, with DRB1 alleles having the most associated TCRs and HLA-C alleles having the fewest.

The cohort comprised fewer than 700 healthy bone marrow donors. At the time of sampling, every cohort member was nominally healthy, though immune exposures that went unrecorded were likely present. The donor was CMV seropositive and was included in the group of 250 to 350 seropositive cohort members. A peripheral blood sample was collected from each donor, and TCR beta sequencing was performed on peripheral blood mononuclear cells. Genomic DNA was extracted from the blood cell samples with the Qiagen DNeasy Blood Extraction Kit. Library preparation used the immunoSEQ multiplex PCR assay. For the multiplex PCR, a mixture combining 60 forward primers for TCR Vbeta segments and 13 reverse primers for TCR Jbeta segments was used. The CDR3 region of rearranged TCR beta genes was amplified from genomic DNA by a multiplex PCR assay. The amplified TCR beta libraries were sequenced on the Illumina HiSeq System as 87-base-pair reads. Under the source paper's analysis protocol: In a later analysis, 70 million to 95 million unique TCR beta chains were counted across the 500 to 700 repertoires, and approximately 11 million of these chains were shared by at least two donors. To remove PCR and sequencing errors, raw reads were error-corrected and collapsed into unique sequences using a nearest-neighbor algorithm that merged closely related sequences. Alignment of CDR3 sequences to IMGT reference sequences was used to assign V, D and J gene segments. For a sequence to be retained, at least a six-nucleotide match to both a V gene segment and a J gene segment was required. A rearrangement counted as productive if the CDR3 had no stop codons and remained in frame with V and J, and every other rearrangement counted as non-productive. Following IMGT convention, CDR3 was defined as the stretch from the second conserved V-encoded cysteine to the conserved J-encoded phenylalanine. In an earlier analysis of 500 to 650 of the donors, sequences lacking an unambiguous match to a single V gene segment were excluded. An earlier analysis of several hundred of the donors called V segments functional above 56.7% productive rearrangements and segregating when the between-donor standard deviation exceeded 5%. A statistical classification framework was built to diagnose cytomegalovirus status from the catalog of TCR beta chain sequences. A later analysis assigned V and J genes by comparing TCR nucleotide sequences with IMGT/GENE-DB human TR gene sequences. Using the TCRdist pipeline, a later analysis assigned CDR3 sequences along with most-parsimonious VDJ recombination scenarios. In a later analysis, every TCR beta chain was defined by the combination of its CDR3 amino acid sequence and its V-gene family, and reads without a unique V-gene family were dropped. A later analysis removed several hundred highly shared, low-generation-probability nucleotide sequences to deal with suspected cross-contamination and a sequencing artifact. For each public chain, a later analysis derived a clonal expansion index from normalized ranks of inferred template counts within each repertoire. In a later analysis, generation probabilities were computed with a VDJ recombination model fitted to out-of-frame rearrangements, and the resulting probabilities were checked against IGoR. A later analysis scored TCR-TCR, TCR-HLA and TCR-CMV co-occurrence with hypergeometric tests, applying a repertoire-size bias correction to TCR pairs. False discovery rates were estimated in a later analysis by permuting HLA or CMV assignments 20 times. A later analysis grouped co-occurring TCRs with DBSCAN, adding TCRdist sequence similarity when clustering within HLA-allele-positive subsets. Co-occurrence clustering excluded repertoires with fewer than 30,000 or more than 120,000 public chains, plus five with anomalous nucleotide sharing. TCRdb took over this immuneACCESS table, retaining in-frame rearrangements with V and J assigned. Such tables are incomplete; in checked studies, under half of the missing clones stem from an unresolved V gene, and the remainder is unexplained. V and J calls and clone size are given by that table; D and trimming were obtained from the DNA. For this sample the table gives 75,000 to 100,000 clones, of which around 74% were detected only once. The ten largest clones represent roughly 14% of the sample.

The sample consisted of PBMCs. The TCR was taken from a woman in her seventies in good health and CMV-seropositive. Rearrangement joined TRBV28 to TRBJ1-1, with TRBD1 identical over 9 junction bases. The nucleotide sequence reads TGTGCCAGCACGACGGGACAGGGGAACACTGAAGCTTTCTTT. Translated, it gives CASTTGQGNTEAFF.